These T cell receptor beta chains were read from a single sample in a study of blood T cell repertoires in COVID-19. Produced via immunoSEQ multiplex PCR; TCRdb's table is partial and in-frame only. The data contain about 210,000 clones, roughly 89% of them seen just once; the ten biggest clones take up over 9%. The sample taken for sequencing was PBMCs or T cells enriched from blood (not recorded which). The receptors stem from a man between 18 and 29 years old with acute COVID-19. The CDR3 runs from the conserved cysteine through the conserved F or W. The order of the fields is V gene, D gene, clone size, J gene, CDR3 DNA, CDR3 protein. The D gene is left open where the match is weak. Clone sizes are given selectively: once, few, many, or a class where the clone is expanded.

>TRBV27|TRBD1|NA|TRBJ2-7
TGTGCCAGCAGTTCGCCGGGACAGGGGAGGAACGAGCAGTACTTC
CASSSPGQGRNEQYF
>TRBV19|NA|once|TRBJ2-1
TGTGCCAGTAACGAGGGAGGCGCCTACAATGAGCAGTTCTTC
CASNEGGAYNEQFF
>TRBV9|TRBD1|NA|TRBJ2-1
TGTGCCAGCAGTGGGACAGGGTGGGATGAGCAGTTCTTC
CASSGTGWDEQFF
>TRBV6-5|TRBD1|NA|TRBJ1-2
TGTGCCAGCAGTTATCAAGGACAGGGTGGCGGCTACACCTTC
CASSYQGQGGGYTF
>TRBV6-2/TRBV6-3|TRBD1|NA|TRBJ1-5
TGTGCCAGCAGCCCCGACAGGGGGTCTTCCTACGGCAATCAGCCCCAGCATTTT
CASSPDRGSSYGNQPQHF
>TRBV4-1|TRBD2|NA|TRBJ2-3
TGCGCCAGCAGCCAAGCGGTAGCGGGAGGCCCCGTCGCGCAGTATTTT
CASSQAVAGGPVAQYF
>TRBV4-2|TRBD2|NA|TRBJ2-2
TGTGCCAGCAGCCAAGTCCTAGCGGGAGGGAACACCGGGGAGCTGTTTTTT
CASSQVLAGGNTGELFF
>TRBV19|NA|once|TRBJ2-2
TGTGCCAGCCGGGACATTAACACCGGGGAGCTGTTTTTT
CASRDINTGELFF
>TRBV15|TRBD1|NA|TRBJ2-3
TGTGCCACCAGCAGCCGGGACAGGGGCTCTTACATCACAGATACGCAGTATTTT
CATSSRDRGSYITDTQYF
>TRBV12-5|NA|NA|TRBJ2-7
TGTGCTAGTGGTCCCGAGGGCTACGAGCAGTACTTC
CASGPEGYEQYF
>TRBV4-1|TRBD1|NA|TRBJ1-5
TGCGCCAGCAGCACCGGGACAGGGGATCAGCCCCAGCATTTT
CASSTGTGDQPQHF
>TRBV2|NA|NA|TRBJ1-5
TGTGCCAGCAGTGAGAGGCTCAATCAGCCCCAGCATTTT
CASSERLNQPQHF
>TRBV18|NA|NA|TRBJ1-6
TGTGCCAGCTCACCACGCGGCGAGGATTCACCCCTCCACTTT
CASSPRGEDSPLHF
>TRBV6-5|NA|NA|TRBJ1-5
TGTGCCAGCAGCCAAGCGGGGGTTGGCAATCAGCCCCAGCATTTT
CASSQAGVGNQPQHF
>TRBV28|TRBD1|NA|TRBJ1-5
TGTGCCAGCAGTCCTCGGACAGGTAATCAGCCCCAGCATTTT
CASSPRTGNQPQHF
>TRBV18|NA|NA|TRBJ1-2
TGTGCCAGCTCACCCGAGGAGGGTGGCTACACCTTC
CASSPEEGGYTF
>TRBV7-8|TRBD2|NA|TRBJ2-1
TGTGCCAGCAGCTTAGTACTAGCGGGAGAGTCGTCCTACAATGAGCAGTTCTTC
CASSLVLAGESSYNEQFF
>TRBV12-3/TRBV12-4|NA|NA|TRBJ1-5
TGTGCCAGCAGTTCGGACAGAAATCAGCCCCAGCATTTT
CASSSDRNQPQHF
>TRBV3-1/TRBV3-2|TRBD2|NA|TRBJ2-7
TGTGCCAGCAGCCAGGCTGGGACTAGCGGGAGTCCGCTGAGCTCCTACGAGCAGTACTTC
CASSQAGTSGSPLSSYEQYF
>TRBV2|TRBD1|NA|TRBJ2-7
TGTGCCAGCAGCGGGGACAGCTACGAGCAGTACTTC
CASSGDSYEQYF
>TRBV3-1/TRBV3-2|TRBD1|NA|TRBJ1-6
TGTGCCAGCAGCCAAGGTTACAGGGGGGGAGGTTCACCCCTCCACTTT
CASSQGYRGGGSPLHF
>TRBV6-5|NA|NA|TRBJ2-7
TGTGCCAGCAGTCTCGGACACAGGCCGGGGGACGAGCAGTACTTC
CASSLGHRPGDEQYF
>TRBV3-1/TRBV3-2|NA|NA|TRBJ2-7
TGTGCCAGCAGCCAAGGGGCTAGCACCCCCAGTGAGTACTTC
CASSQGASTPSEYF
>TRBV25-1|NA|NA|TRBJ2-2
TGTGCCAGCAGTGAATATCGAGCGGTGAGGGACACCGGGGAGCTGTTTTTT
CASSEYRAVRDTGELFF
>TRBV11-2|NA|NA|TRBJ1-3
TGTGCCAGCAGCTTCGCTAAGGGGGGCGGGGGCTCTGGAAACACCATATATTTT
CASSFAKGGGGSGNTIYF
>TRBV25-1|TRBD2|NA|TRBJ2-7
TGTGGGACTAGCGGACCCTACGAGCAGTACTTC
CGTSGPYEQYF
>TRBV6-2/TRBV6-3|NA|NA|TRBJ1-5
TGTGCCAGCAGTTACCGTGGAGGGAGCAATCAGCCCCAGCATTTT
CASSYRGGSNQPQHF
>TRBV19|NA|NA|TRBJ1-5
TGTGCCAGTAGAAGGGACAAAAATCAGCCCCAGCATTTT
CASRRDKNQPQHF
>TRBV11-3|TRBD2|NA|TRBJ2-2
TGTGCCAGCAGCGTGAAGCCCGGACTAGCGTGGAACACCGGGGAGCTGTTTTTT
CASSVKPGLAWNTGELFF
>TRBV6-2/TRBV6-3|TRBD1|NA|TRBJ1-5
TGTGCCAGCAGTTCCGTTCGGACAGGGGATCAGCCCCAGCATTTT
CASSSVRTGDQPQHF
>TRBV19|TRBD2|NA|TRBJ2-1
TGTGCCAGTAGGAAGAGCGGGAGTGCCTACAATGAGCAGTTCTTC
CASRKSGSAYNEQFF